This TCR beta chain originates from a study of blood T cell repertoires in COVID-19. About the research overall: Samples came from the United States, Italy and Spain, spanning acute and convalescent COVID-19. The analysed material was cDNA or gDNA that came from T cells, B-cell-depleted T cells, or PBMCs.

This clone has just one count. Authors' methods: Reference gene primer amplification gave estimated nucleated cell counts. The method was immunoSEQ multiplex PCR; TCRdb's version includes in-frame clones alone and lacks a portion of them. V, J and clone size were drawn from that table, and D and trimming were deduced from the DNA. This sample carries around 220,000 clones, around four fifths of them seen once, and the ten largest clones take 15% to 20%. Per germline, CDR1 MGHRA and CDR2 YSYEKL. The V end lost 1 base, the J end lost 8 bases, and 12 bases lay between the germline ends. The CDR3 has 14 residues.

Input material: peripheral blood. The chain is built from TRBV4-1 and TRBJ1-5; TRBD1 is a possible D gene (6 bases). This clonotype was sampled from a man under 40 with active or convalescent COVID-19. Here the CDR3 reads CASSQVAGEEPQHF. The CDR3 DNA sequence: TGCGCCAGCAGCCAAGTCGCAGGGGAAGAGCCCCAGCATTTT.